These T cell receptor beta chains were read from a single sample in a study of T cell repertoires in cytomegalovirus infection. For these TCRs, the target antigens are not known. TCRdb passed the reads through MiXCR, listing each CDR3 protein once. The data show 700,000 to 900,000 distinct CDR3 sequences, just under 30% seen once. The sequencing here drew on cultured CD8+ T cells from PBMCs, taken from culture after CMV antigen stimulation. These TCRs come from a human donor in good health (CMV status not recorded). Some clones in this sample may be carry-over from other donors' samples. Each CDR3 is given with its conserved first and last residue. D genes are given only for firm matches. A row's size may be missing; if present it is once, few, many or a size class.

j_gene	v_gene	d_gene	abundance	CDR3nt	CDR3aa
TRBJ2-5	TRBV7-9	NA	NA	TGTGCCAGCAGCTTAACCGGGGCTGATGAGACCCAGTACTTC	CASSLTGADETQYF
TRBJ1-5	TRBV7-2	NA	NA	TGTGCCAGCAGCTCCCGTTTAGGCCCCGGTCAGCCCCAGCATTTT	CASSSRLGPGQPQHF
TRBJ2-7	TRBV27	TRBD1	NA	TGTGCCAGCAGTTTCACAGGGGAAATCTACGAGCAGTACTTC	CASSFTGEIYEQYF
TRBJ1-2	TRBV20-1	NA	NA	TGCAGTGCTAGAGATCTACGTGAACAGCTCTATGGCTACACCTTC	CSARDLREQLYGYTF
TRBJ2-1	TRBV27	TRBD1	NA	TGTGCCAGCAGTCCAACTTACGGACAGGAGTACAATGAGCAGTTCTTC	CASSPTYGQEYNEQFF
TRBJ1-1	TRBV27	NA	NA	TGTGCCAGCAGTTTAGGGTTAGGGTTCCCTGAAGCTTTCTTT	CASSLGLGFPEAFF
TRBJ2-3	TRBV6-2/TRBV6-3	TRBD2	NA	TGTGCCAGCAGTTACGGTGCGGGGGTAGGCGCAGATACGCAGTATTTT	CASSYGAGVGADTQYF
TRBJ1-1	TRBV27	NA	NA	TGTGCCAGCAGTTTAGTCCCAGGGTACACTGAAGCTTTCTTT	CASSLVPGYTEAFF
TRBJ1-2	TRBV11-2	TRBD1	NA	TGTGCCAGCAGCAATCTACAGGGGGACTATGGCTACACCTTC	CASSNLQGDYGYTF
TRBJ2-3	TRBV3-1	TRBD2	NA	TGTGCCAGCAGCCAATCGGGACTAGCGGGGGGTGCTAGCACAGATACGCAGTATTTT	CASSQSGLAGGASTDTQYF
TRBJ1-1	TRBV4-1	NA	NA	TGCGCCAGCAGCCAAGATGTGGGGGACTCTGAAGCTTTCTTT	CASSQDVGDSEAFF
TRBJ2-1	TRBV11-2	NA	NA	TGTGCCAGCTTTGGGAACTCCCAACGAAGATACAATGAGCAGTTCTTC	CASFGNSQRRYNEQFF
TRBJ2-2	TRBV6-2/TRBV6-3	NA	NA	TGTGCCAGCAGTTACTCGAAGGACGGGGAGCTGTTTTTT	CASSYSKDGELFF
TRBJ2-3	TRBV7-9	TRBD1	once	TGTGCTAGCAGCTGGATGCCCGAGACAGGGGCAGATACGCAGTATTTT	CASSWMPETGADTQYF
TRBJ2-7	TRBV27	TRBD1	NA	TGTGCCAGCAGTTTCCTCGTACCGGGACAGGGTCTTGGTTTGTCCTACGAGCAGTACTTC	CASSFLVPGQGLGLSYEQYF
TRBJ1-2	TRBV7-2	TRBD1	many	TGTGCCAGCAGCACCGGGACAGGCGACTATGGCTACACCTTC	CASSTGTGDYGYTF
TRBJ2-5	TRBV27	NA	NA	TGTGCCAGCAGGGTCCCGGGGAGAGAAGAGACCCAGTACTTC	CASRVPGREETQYF
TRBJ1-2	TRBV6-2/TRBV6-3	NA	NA	TGTGCCAGCACCATTCACGGGACGGAACGCTATGGCTACACCTTC	CASTIHGTERYGYTF
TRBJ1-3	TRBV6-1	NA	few	TGTGCCAGCAGTGAAGTACGGAAAGCTGGAAACACCATATATTTT	CASSEVRKAGNTIYF
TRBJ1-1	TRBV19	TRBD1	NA	TGTGCCAGTAGTATGCCGACAGGGCCCAGCTCGAACACTGAAGCTTTCTTT	CASSMPTGPSSNTEAFF
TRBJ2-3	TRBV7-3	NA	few	TGTGCCAGCAGCTTAAGTCAGGTCACAGATACGCAGTATTTT	CASSLSQVTDTQYF
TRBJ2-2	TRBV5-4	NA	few	TGTGCCAGCAGCGCTTGGAGGGGGCCAGAGAACACCGGGGAGCTGTTTTTT	CASSAWRGPENTGELFF
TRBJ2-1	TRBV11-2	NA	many	TGTGCCAGCAGCCCCTGGAGGGGCCCCACTTCCTACAATGAGCAGTTCTTC	CASSPWRGPTSYNEQFF
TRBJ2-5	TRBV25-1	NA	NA	TGTGCCAGCACCATGGGGCCACCCTCCCACAACGAGACCCAGTACTTC	CASTMGPPSHNETQYF
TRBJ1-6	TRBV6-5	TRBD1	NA	TGTGCCAGCAATCTCCCCCTGGGACAGGGCAATTCACCCCTCCACTTT	CASNLPLGQGNSPLHF
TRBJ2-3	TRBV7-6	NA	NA	TGTGCCAGCAGCAGCAGGATTTCTAGCACAGATATGCAGTATTTT	CASSSRISSTDMQYF
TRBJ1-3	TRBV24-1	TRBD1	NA	TGTGCCACCAGTGTCAAATTACAGGGGATCCCTGGAAACACCATATATTTT	CATSVKLQGIPGNTIYF
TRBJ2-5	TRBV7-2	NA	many	TGTGCCAGCAGCCCCCGGACTACCCACACCTCCTCAAGCGAGACCCAGTACTTC	CASSPRTTHTSSSETQYF
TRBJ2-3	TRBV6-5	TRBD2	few	TGTGCCAGCAGGGGACTAGCGGGGCCTTCTAGCACAGATACGCAGTATTTT	CASRGLAGPSSTDTQYF
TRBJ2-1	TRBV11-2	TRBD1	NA	TGTGCCAGCAGCCCTCGACAGGGTCCCTCCTACAATGAGCAGTTCTTC	CASSPRQGPSYNEQFF
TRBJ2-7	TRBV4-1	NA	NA	TGCGCCAGCAGCCAAAGTCCTTACTACGAGCAGTACTTC	CASSQSPYYEQYF
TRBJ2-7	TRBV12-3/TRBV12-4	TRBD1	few	TGTGCCAGCAGTGGACAGGGGCCAGAAACCTCGTGGTCCTACGAGCAGTACTTC	CASSGQGPETSWSYEQYF
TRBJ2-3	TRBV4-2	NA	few	TGTGCCAGCAGCCAGTTCTCCAGCACAGATACGCAGTATTTT	CASSQFSSTDTQYF
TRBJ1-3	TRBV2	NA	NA	TGTGCCAGCAGCGCATGGGCCCCGGACGGTCGCTCCTCTGGAAACACCATATATTTT	CASSAWAPDGRSSGNTIYF
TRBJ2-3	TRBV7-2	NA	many	TGTGCCAGCAGCTCGGGTTCTAGTGGTTCTGCGCAGTATTTT	CASSSGSSGSAQYF
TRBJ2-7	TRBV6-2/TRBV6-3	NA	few	TGTGCCAGCAGTTACGGCACCACAGAGCAGTACTTC	CASSYGTTEQYF
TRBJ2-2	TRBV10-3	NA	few	TGTGCCATCCTCACGGAGAACACCGGGGAGCTGTTTTTT	CAILTENTGELFF
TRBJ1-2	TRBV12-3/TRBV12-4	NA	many	TGTGCCAGTTGTAGTATTCCCCCTAACTATGGCTACACCTTC	CASCSIPPNYGYTF
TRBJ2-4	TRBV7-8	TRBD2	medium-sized	TGTGCCAGCAGCTTAGCGTGGGCGGGGGGGCCTTTGCGGGCGTTCTCCAAAAACATTCAGTACTTC	CASSLAWAGGPLRAFSKNIQYF
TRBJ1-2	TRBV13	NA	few	TGTGCCAGCAGCTTAGGCCGGGGCCCTAGGGAGTCTGGCTACACCTTC	CASSLGRGPRESGYTF
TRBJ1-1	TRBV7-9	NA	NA	TGTGCCAGCAGCCCCGCGCGTATGGGAGCTTTCTTT	CASSPARMGAFF
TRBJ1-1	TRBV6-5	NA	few	TGTGCCAGCAGTTACTCCATTGACAGGTTGGACGGCACTGAAGCTTTCTTT	CASSYSIDRLDGTEAFF
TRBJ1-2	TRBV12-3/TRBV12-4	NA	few	TGTGCCAGCAGTTTAGCGGTGAAGGGGTTCTATGGCTACACCTTC	CASSLAVKGFYGYTF
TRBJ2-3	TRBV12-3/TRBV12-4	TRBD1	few	TGTGCCAGCAGGACAGGGTCCGCAGATACGCAGTATTTT	CASRTGSADTQYF